This TCR beta chain emerged from a study of T cell responses to AZD1222 COVID-19 vaccine. The data were produced by immunoSEQ multiplex PCR, yet TCRdb's version contains in-frame clones alone and is incomplete. Of 100,000 to 150,000 clones listed, around 90% are singletons. Note on this clone: What it binds is not known.

The study, taken as a whole, reports: The study found vaccine-associated CD4 TCRs spanning spike, dominant at 160-218 and 743-854.

The specimen comprised peripheral blood, sampled on day 0 of MenACWY control vaccination. This receptor was identified in an adult in good health.

CDR3 amino acids: CASSQNEETQYF. The CDR3 DNA reads as TGTGCCAGCAGCCAGAATGAAGAGACCCAGTACTTC. The chain combines TRBV2 with TRBJ2-5, with no clear D. This CDR3 has 12 residues. Trimming took off 6 bases at V and 3 bases at J, with 8 bases between the two ends. Germline V gives CDR1 SNHLY, CDR2 FYNNEI.